This T cell receptor beta chain was observed in a study of blood T cell repertoires in COVID-19. Overall study context: T cells, B-cell-depleted T cells, or PBMCs supplied cDNA or gDNA.

Authors' processing steps: By means of reference gene primer amplification, nucleated cell counts were estimated. Generated by immunoSEQ multiplex PCR, the TCRdb table keeps only in-frame clones and is missing some. V, J and clone size are those of that table, while D and trimming were read from the DNA. Among approximately 240,000 clones, 83% were seen once, and the ten largest hold more than 5.5%. Trimming took off 2 bases at V and 2 bases at J, with 10 bases between the two ends. Germline CDR1 and CDR2: LNHDA and SQIVND (reference sequence). This CDR3 comprises 14 residues. The chain carries TRBV19 and TRBJ2-7; D remains ambiguous. This receptor was obtained from a human donor in a cohort sampled during active COVID-19. The sample comprised peripheral blood. The CDR3 region is CASSIKVGAYEQYF. CDR3 nucleotides: TGTGCCAGTAGTATAAAAGTCGGAGCCTACGAGCAGTACTTC.